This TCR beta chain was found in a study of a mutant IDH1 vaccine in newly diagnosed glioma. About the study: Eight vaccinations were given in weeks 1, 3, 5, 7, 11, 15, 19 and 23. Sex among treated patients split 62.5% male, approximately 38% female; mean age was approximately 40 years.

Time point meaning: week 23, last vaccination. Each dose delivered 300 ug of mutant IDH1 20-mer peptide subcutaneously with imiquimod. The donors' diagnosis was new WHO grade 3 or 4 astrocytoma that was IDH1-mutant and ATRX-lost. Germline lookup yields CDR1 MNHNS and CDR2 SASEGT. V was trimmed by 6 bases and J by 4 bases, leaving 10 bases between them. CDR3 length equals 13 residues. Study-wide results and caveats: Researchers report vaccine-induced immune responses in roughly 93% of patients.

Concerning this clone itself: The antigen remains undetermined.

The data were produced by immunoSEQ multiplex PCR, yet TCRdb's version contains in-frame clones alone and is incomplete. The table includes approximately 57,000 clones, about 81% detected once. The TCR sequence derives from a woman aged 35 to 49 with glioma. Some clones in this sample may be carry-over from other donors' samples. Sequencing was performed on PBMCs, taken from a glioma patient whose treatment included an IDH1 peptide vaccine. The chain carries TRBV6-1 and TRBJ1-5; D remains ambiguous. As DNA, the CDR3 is TGTGCCAGCAGGAGACTGCCAAATCAGCCCCAGCATTTT. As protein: CASRRLPNQPQHF.